This TCR beta chain was obtained from a study of breast tumors, draining lymph nodes, adjacent tissues (dated by TCRdb to 2016 to 2017). About the study as a whole: In breast cancer patients, the study compared the TCR beta repertoires of tumor, adjacent nontumor tissue and axillary lymph nodes. In human breast cancer, the study set out to assess how tumor, surrounding tissue and draining lymph node repertoires relate to one another and whether T cells might be exchanged between them.

Lymph node samples were obtained from the axillary draining lymph nodes of breast cancer patients. Sequenced using an Illumina HiSeq 2000. Multiplex PCR amplification was used to generate the TCR beta chain libraries. The amplified TCR beta chain products were analyzed by high-throughput sequencing. TCRdb reprocessing: public reads trimmed at Q25 with fastp, clones called with MiXCR, in-frame beta chains kept. Rows merge per CDR3 protein into single entries with the most common DNA and genes. Recorded for this sample are around 290,000 distinct CDR3 sequences; around 30% of them occurred a single time. The ten largest clones add up to more than 0.85% of the sample. Trimming leaves V shorter by 3 bases and J shorter by 1 base, with the junction holding 4 bases beyond the gene matches. CDR1 DFQATT and CDR2 SNEGSKA were looked up in the germline V gene (reference sequence). From its cysteine to its phenylalanine, the CDR3 spans 15 amino acids. Of the read, only the CDR3 DNA is kept; its 45 bases are in frame from base 1.

There are many counts of this clonotype. Its binding antigen is unknown. Base quality data are lacking; no much larger clone is found one base away. General conclusions and limits of the study: A scenario in which most tumor T cells derive from the lymph node and then expand within tumor tissue was judged to be consistent with the data. Tumor T-cell repertoires showed less diversity than lymph node repertoires and more diversity than nontumor tissue repertoires, and tumor T-cell repertoires showed preferential V and J gene usage. Tumor and nontumor tissue repertoires were found to be significantly more similar in luminal-like than in basal-like breast cancer. The conclusion that tumor T cells originate in lymph nodes was presented as consistent with a hypothesis rather than as directly demonstrated.

Material for sequencing was axillary lymph node tissue. The chain is encoded by TRBV20-1 joined to TRBJ2-2; 8 bases in the middle match TRBD2. The clonotype was recovered from a female donor with breast cancer. Some clones in this sample may be carry-over from other donors' samples. The nucleotides are TGCAGTGCTAGCCGCGCGGGGGGGAACACCGGGGAGCTGTTTTTT. Its translation is CSASRAGGNTGELFF.